The T cell receptor beta chain under discussion was sequenced for a study of blood T cell repertoires in COVID-19. The J segment lost 4 bases and the V segment lost 5 bases, leaving 8 bases of the junction unmatched. Germline V lookup: CDR1 GTSNPN, CDR2 SVGIG (reference sequence). The CDR3 is 13 residues long. The protocol was immunoSEQ multiplex PCR, while the TCRdb copy is restricted to in-frame clones and leaves out a portion. In the table there are 40,000 to 60,000 clones, about 86% of which are singletons. The rearrangement uses TRBV30 and TRBJ2-7, with 7 bases aligning to TRBD1. The sequencing input was peripheral blood. This TCR was sampled from a man between 35 and 55 years old with active COVID-19. In DNA form, the CDR3 reads TGTGCCTGGGAGACAGGGAAGGCTTACGAGCAGTACTTC. Translated: CAWETGKAYEQYF. The whole variable domain, remainder taken from reference TRBV30 and TRBJ2-7, is SQTIHQWPATLVQPVGSPLSLECTVEGTSNPNLYWYRQAAGRGLQLLFYSVGIGQISSEVPQNLSASRPQDRQFILSSKKLLLSDSGFYLCAWETGKAYEQYFGPGTRLTVT.